These 32 T cell receptor beta chains originate from one sample sequenced in a study of identical twins. Using its own MiXCR run on the 5' RACE reads, TCRdb lists one record per CDR3 protein. Of 400,000 to 500,000 distinct CDR3 sequences detected, roughly an eighth appear once; the ten largest clones hold around 0.98%. These data were also reused for a study on yellow fever vaccine responses in identical twins.

Sequencing input: CD4+ T cells sorted from blood. The source of these receptors is a young woman in good health.

This chain links TRBV7-2 with TRBJ2-1, with 9 bases lining up with TRBD1. With V trimmed by 1 base and J by 6 bases, 7 bases remained unmatched. This CDR3 comprises 16 residues. The germline V gene encodes CDR1 SGHTA and CDR2 FQGNSA. The CDR3 here is CASSLGPGQGSNEQFF. The CDR3 nucleotides read TGTGCCAGCAGCTTAGGGCCGGGACAGGGTTCCAATGAGCAGTTCTTC.

This clonotype was counted a few times. V usage is TRBV7-3 and J usage is TRBJ2-3, with a possible D match to TRBD1 (6 bases). The CDR3 covers 12 residues. The V gene lost 5 bases and the J gene lost 8 bases, with 11 bases spanning the gap. CDR1 and CDR2 (germline): SGHTA, FQGTGA. CDR3 protein: CASSPEGGTQYF. CDR3 DNA: TGTGCCAGCAGCCCGGAAGGGGGTACGCAGTATTTT.

This clonotype has a count of ten or more. V and J are TRBV29-1 and TRBJ1-3; 8 nucleotides align to TRBD1. Germline-derived CDR1 and CDR2 are SQVTM and ANQGSEA. CDR3 length: 13 residues. V trimming: 6 bases; J trimming: 4 bases; junction bases outside the gene matches: 5. The CDR3 loop reads CSVVTGGGNTIYF. In DNA, the CDR3 is TGCAGCGTCGTAACAGGGGGAGGAAACACCATATATTTT.

CDR3 DNA sequence: TGTGCCAGCAGCACCTTACTAGCGGTCGCCGAGACCCAGTACTTC. As protein: CASSTLLAVAETQYF. V is TRBV21-1 and J is TRBJ2-5; the DNA was not used to check the table's D call, TRBD2. TRBV21-1 is a pseudogene segment. The CDR3 has 15 residues.

This clonotype was observed a handful of times. CDR3 sequence reads: CASSSILRGLRYTGELFF. The CDR3 DNA reads as TGTGCCAGCAGTTCCATTTTAAGGGGGCTTCGGTACACCGGGGAGCTGTTTTTT. The chain uses TRBV12-3 or TRBV12-4 and TRBJ2-2, with 7 positions matching TRBD1. The CDR3 is made up of 18 amino acids. With 4 bases clipped from V and 3 bases from J, the junction kept 14 bases outside the gene matches.

This clonotype was detected a few times. The chain joins TRBV10-3 to TRBJ2-7; 11 bases align to TRBD1. Germline V gives CDR1 ENHRY, CDR2 SYGVKD. J was trimmed by 2 bases and V by 11 bases; bases with no gene match: 8. This CDR3 is built from 14 residues. The CDR3 nucleotides read TGTGCCTTCCGACCGGGACAGGGGGCCTACGAGCAGTACTTC. Amino acid sequence: CAFRPGQGAYEQYF.

A remark on this clonotype: A much larger clone sits a single nucleotide away, making a read error possible. The genes are TRBV10-3 and TRBJ2-1; 8 nucleotides line up with TRBD1. The CDR3 is made up of 14 amino acids. In germline, CDR1 is ENHRY, CDR2 SYGVKD. The DNA for the CDR3 is TGTGCCACCAGTGAGGACAGGGCTTACAATGAGCAGTTCTTC. The encoded protein is CATSEDRAYNEQFF.

This clonotype was counted at least ten times. The rearrangement uses TRBV20-1 and TRBJ2-7, with 8 bases aligning to TRBD2. V shed 6 bases and J 4 bases; nucleotides not matched to a gene: 11. The germline V gene encodes CDR1 DFQATT and CDR2 SNEGSKA (reference sequence). The CDR3 loop spans 14 amino acids. CDR3: CSAATSAGTYEQYF. CDR3 nucleotides: TGCAGTGCCGCGACTAGCGCGGGGACTTACGAGCAGTACTTC.

V and J are TRBV5-1 and TRBJ2-3, with D maybe TRBD1 (6 bases). Germline V gives CDR1 SGHRS, CDR2 YFSETQ. The CDR3 extends over 13 amino acids. V lost 4 bases to trimming and J lost 5 bases, with 11 bases between them. The CDR3, as DNA: TGCGCCAGCAGCACCGGACAGAGAGATACGCAGTATTTT. Protein product: CASSTGQRDTQYF.

This clonotype occurred many times. The chain uses TRBV28 and TRBJ2-7, with a possible D match to TRBD2 (6 bases). Germline CDR1 and CDR2: MDHEN and SYDVKM. The CDR3 totals 13 residues. Trimming took off 6 bases at V and 2 bases at J, with 11 bases between the two ends. CDR3 sequence (DNA): TGTGCCAGCAGGGGACTCCGAACCTACGAGCAGTACTTC. As protein: CASRGLRTYEQYF.

For the CDR3, the DNA is TGTGCCAGCAGTTTATTTTGGGAGGCCAAAAACATTCAGTACTTC. Its protein product is CASSLFWEAKNIQYF. The chain couples TRBV28 to TRBJ2-4, with D tentatively TRBD2 (5 bases). Trimming left V 1 base short and J 1 base short, with 8 bases between. In germline, CDR1 is MDHEN, CDR2 SYDVKM. The CDR3 runs to 15 residues.

The chain has TRBV7-9 and TRBJ2-3; tentative D call: TRBD1 (5 bases). Germline lookup yields CDR1 SEHNR and CDR2 FQNEAQ (reference sequence). The CDR3 consists of 16 residues. V was pared by 0 bases and J by 2 bases, with 12 bases between. The DNA for the CDR3 is TGTGCCAGCAGCTTAGCACTCCGCAGGGACACAGATACGCAGTATTTT. Protein: CASSLALRRDTDTQYF.

In its sample, this clonotype was seen many times. The J gene is TRBJ2-1, the V gene TRBV29-1; no firm D call. CDR1 SQVTM and CDR2 ANQGSEA come from the germline V gene. This CDR3 is 12 amino acids long. V gave up 4 bases and J gave up 9 bases, with 13 bases separating them. The CDR3 spells CSVGQPIREQFF. CDR3 coding DNA: TGCAGCGTTGGGCAGCCAATTCGTGAGCAGTTCTTC.

This clonotype was recorded a few times. The chain is built from TRBV6-1 and TRBJ2-7; D may match TRBD1 or TRBD2 (5 bases each). Germline V gene sequence: CDR1 MNHNS, CDR2 SASEGT. The CDR3 extends over 12 amino acids. Trimming shortened V by 2 bases and J by 9 bases, and 11 bases separated the two germline ends. For the CDR3, the DNA is TGTGCCAGCAGTGAACGAGGGGTTGGGCAGTACTTC. Amino acids: CASSERGVGQYF.

The chain is built from TRBV28 and TRBJ2-7, with D perhaps matching TRBD1 (6 bases). The germline V gene has CDR1 MDHEN and CDR2 SYDVKM. The CDR3 is 14 amino acids. V gave up 8 bases and J gave up 4 bases, with 18 bases separating them. CDR3 protein: CASGGGRGVYEQYF. The CDR3, as DNA: TGTGCCAGCGGAGGAGGCAGGGGAGTTTACGAGCAGTACTTC.

This clonotype has a single count. The rearrangement uses TRBV7-6 and TRBJ2-1; 7 bases align to TRBD2. Germline V CDR1 and CDR2: SGHVS, FNYEAQ. CDR3 length equals 16 residues. V dropped 1 base and J dropped 6; count of bases not matched to a gene: 9. The CDR3 DNA reads as TGTGCCAGCAGCTTAGATGCTGCGCGGGGGTTCAATGAGCAGTTCTTC. This sequence encodes CASSLDAARGFNEQFF.

This clonotype was observed a single time. This chain connects TRBV20-1 to TRBJ1-3; TRBD1 agrees at 9 bases. V trimming: 5 bases; J trimming: 2 bases; junction bases outside the gene matches: 4. Per germline, CDR1 DFQATT and CDR2 SNEGSKA (reference sequence). The CDR3 has 14 amino acids. This CDR3 reads CSAGGQGTGNTIYF. The CDR3 DNA follows: TGCAGTGCTGGAGGACAGGGGACTGGAAACACCATATATTTT.

Notes on this clonotype: One end of the junction does not line up with germline, which may come from a read error. The rearrangement links TRBV7-2 to TRBJ2-3; D is perhaps TRBD2 (6 bases). CDR1 and CDR2 (germline): SGHTA, FQGNSA. This CDR3 is 16 amino acids long. The CDR3 DNA sequence: TGTGCCAGCAGCTCGGGACTTCCTCCCCTCACATATACGCAGTATTTT. Translation: CASSSGLPPLTYTQYF.

J is TRBJ1-2 and V is TRBV28; TRBD1 might be the D (5 bases). The V gene lost 5 bases and the J gene lost 3 bases, with 13 bases spanning the gap. This CDR3 contains 14 residues. Per the germline V gene, CDR1 is MDHEN and CDR2 is SYDVKM. In DNA form, the CDR3 reads TGTGCCAGCAGTACCCGTCGGGGCGACTATGGCTACACCTTC. As protein: CASSTRRGDYGYTF.

The chain employs TRBV6-2 or TRBV6-3 and TRBJ2-1; 7 bases line up with TRBD2. The junction had 10 bases not matched to a gene; V was cut back by 7 bases and J by 10 bases. Germline lookup yields CDR1 MNHEY and CDR2 SVGEGT. CDR3 length: 13 residues. CDR3 residues: CASTAGVVWEQFF. CDR3 coding DNA: TGTGCCAGCACCGCGGGAGTGGTATGGGAGCAGTTCTTC.

The V and J genes are TRBV12-3 or TRBV12-4 and TRBJ2-3; no firm D call. Trimming shortened V by 3 bases and J by 8 bases, and 18 bases separated the two germline ends. This CDR3 has 15 amino acids. CDR3 residues: CASSFGTVALGTQYF. The CDR3 DNA sequence: TGTGCCAGCAGTTTCGGAACAGTCGCTTTGGGTACGCAGTATTTT.

The rearrangement uses TRBV9 and TRBJ2-3; the D gene is possibly TRBD1 (5 bases). From germline, CDR1 is SGDLS and CDR2 YYNGEE. V lost 6 bases and J 0 bases, leaving 14 bases between the germline ends. The CDR3 is 15 amino acids. The CDR3 is CASTPQGHSTDTQYF. CDR3 in DNA: TGTGCCAGCACCCCCCAGGGTCATAGCACAGATACGCAGTATTTT.

The table lists this clonotype with many counts. V gene TRBV5-1 combines with J gene TRBJ2-1; 9 positions match TRBD1. V was clipped by 2 bases and J by 7 bases; unmatched bases: 4. Germline V gene lookup returns CDR1 SGHRS and CDR2 YFSETQ. The CDR3 totals 14 residues. This chain's CDR3 is CASSFGTGTNEQFF. The CDR3 DNA is TGCGCCAGCAGCTTCGGGACAGGGACGAATGAGCAGTTCTTC.

The rearrangement joins TRBV3-1 to TRBJ1-3; D remains unclear. Trimming took off 5 bases at V and 4 bases at J, with 12 bases between the two ends. The germline V gene encodes CDR1 LGHDT and CDR2 YNNKEL (reference sequence). The CDR3 totals 14 residues. CDR3 sequence reads: CASSSGSGGNTIYF. In DNA, the CDR3 is TGTGCCAGCAGCTCCGGTTCAGGCGGAAACACCATATATTTT.

This chain joins TRBV10-3 and TRBJ2-7; 10 bases are a match to TRBD1. Germline V gene sequence: CDR1 ENHRY, CDR2 SYGVKD. The CDR3 totals 13 residues. CDR3 protein: CATTGTGDYEQYF. The CDR3 DNA follows: TGTGCGACAACCGGGACAGGGGACTACGAGCAGTACTTC.

This clonotype has a count of ten or more. This chain uses TRBV6-2 or TRBV6-3 with TRBJ2-3, with a weak D call TRBD1 (5 bases). V gave up 11 bases and J gave up 9 bases, with 21 bases separating them. Per the germline V gene, CDR1 is MNHEY and CDR2 is SVGEGT. The CDR3 contains 13 residues. CDR3 sequence (DNA): TGTGCCGGACACGGGTCAGGACAAGGCACGCAGTATTTT. It translates to CAGHGSGQGTQYF.

This clonotype occurred a few times. The rearrangement links TRBV20-1 to TRBJ2-2; D unresolved. CDR1 DFQATT and CDR2 SNEGSKA come from the germline V gene (reference sequence). The length of the CDR3 is 13 residues. Trimming left V 6 bases short and J 0 bases short, with 8 bases between. This chain's CDR3 is CSAPTANTGELFF. The CDR3 DNA is TGCAGTGCCCCCACCGCGAACACCGGGGAGCTGTTTTTT.

This clonotype was counted a few times. This chain connects TRBV10-3 to TRBJ2-7; D might be TRBD1 (5 bases). Per germline, CDR1 ENHRY and CDR2 SYGVKD. V shed 0 bases and J shed 4 bases, with 10 bases lying between them. CDR3 size: 14 residues. This chain's CDR3 is CAISESRQIYEQYF. The CDR3 region has the DNA TGTGCCATCAGTGAGTCACGACAGATTTACGAGCAGTACTTC.

V is TRBV20-1 and J is TRBJ1-1; D is ambiguous. The V gene's germline CDR1 is DFQATT and CDR2 SNEGSKA (reference sequence). V shed 2 bases and J shed 5 bases, with 12 bases lying between them. CDR3 length: 13 residues. Here the CDR3 reads CSARQPARTEAFF. CDR3 DNA sequence: TGCAGTGCTAGACAACCGGCTCGTACTGAAGCTTTCTTT.

This clonotype has only a few counts. V usage is TRBV12-3 or TRBV12-4 and J usage is TRBJ2-1, with 7 bases lining up with TRBD1. The V segment lost 7 bases and the J segment 9 bases; nucleotides outside the gene matches: 9. This CDR3 has 13 residues. CDR3 loop: CASTPTGNGEQFF. For the CDR3, the DNA is TGTGCCAGCACCCCGACAGGGAACGGTGAGCAGTTCTTC.

A few counts support this clonotype. The chain links TRBV28 to TRBJ1-2; no firm D call. CDR1 and CDR2 (germline): MDHEN, SYDVKM. This CDR3 spans 15 amino acids. Between the trimmed V and J ends, which lost 5 bases and 8 bases, there was a span of 21 bases. CDR3 region: CASSPGGDSAWGYTF. CDR3 nucleotides: TGTGCCAGCAGTCCCGGCGGTGACTCCGCCTGGGGCTACACCTTC.

This clonotype was recorded a few times. This chain links TRBV7-2 with TRBJ1-1; D ambiguous. Germline CDR1 reads SGHTA; CDR2 reads FQGNSA. CDR3 length: 14 amino acids. Deletions cut 5 bases from V and 6 bases from J, with 16 bases between. In DNA form, the CDR3 reads TGTGCCAGCAGCCGAACTACCCATGGGGCTGAAGCTTTCTTT. Amino acid sequence: CASSRTTHGAEAFF.